This T cell receptor (beta chain) was captured in a study of blood T cell repertoires in COVID-19. As for the study in general: The cDNA or gDNA used as material had been derived from T cells, B-cell-depleted T cells, or PBMCs.

Profiled with immunoSEQ multiplex PCR; TCRdb holds only in-frame clones, not every one. The profile shows 150,000 to 200,000 clones, 65% to 80% of them singletons. Germline V gene sequence: CDR1 SGHRS, CDR2 YFSETQ. The CDR3 contains 14 residues. V was shortened by 0 bases and J by 4 bases, with 8 bases between the two germline ends. The sequenced sample consisted of peripheral blood. This receptor was obtained from a man aged 45-65 years who had recovered from COVID-19. This rearrangement joins TRBV5-1 to TRBJ2-4, with D tentatively TRBD1 (6 bases). CDR3 region: CASSLGQVKNIQYF. The CDR3 coding sequence is TGCGCCAGCAGCTTGGGACAGGTGAAAAACATTCAGTACTTC.